The 31 T cell receptor beta chains in this list originate from one sample, sequenced in a study of shared clonotypes between healthy human individuals. Naive CD8 cells, CD45RO-negative and positively selected for CCR7, excluded terminally differentiated effector memory CD45RA+ cells. Clones were sequenced by immunoSEQ multiplex PCR, and TCRdb holds only the in-frame ones, with some missing. Of roughly 650,000 clones listed, roughly 96% were seen once; the top ten hold 0.095% to 0.13%. The sample taken for sequencing was naive CD8+ T cells sorted from blood. These TCRs come from a woman in her twenties or thirties in good health.

This clone was observed a few times. V and J are TRBV19 and TRBJ2-1; weak D call: TRBD2 (5 bases). The CDR3 has 14 amino acids. CDR1 is LNHDA, CDR2 SQIVND, per germline (reference sequence). V lost 5 bases, J lost 0 bases, and 8 bases lay in between. The CDR3 spells CASSEGGSYNEQFF. CDR3 nucleotide sequence: TGTGCCAGTAGTGAGGGCGGCTCCTACAATGAGCAGTTCTTC.

The chain has TRBV5-5 and TRBJ1-5; a possible D gene is TRBD1 (5 bases). The CDR3 has 15 amino acids. With 4 bases removed from V and 5 bases from J, the gap between germline ends came to 16 bases. Germline CDR1 is SGHKS and CDR2 is YYEKEE (reference sequence). The CDR3 spells CASSPGPAGDQPQHF. The CDR3 DNA sequence: TGTGCCAGCAGCCCTGGGCCGGCGGGGGATCAGCCCCAGCATTTT.

V is TRBV27 and J is TRBJ2-7; D gene unclear. Germline CDR1 reads MNHEY; CDR2 reads SMNVEV (reference sequence). V lost 0 bases to trimming and J lost 3 bases, with 9 bases between them. The CDR3 sequence is 14 residues long. CDR3 nucleotide sequence: TGTGCCAGCAGTTTATCCTCGGCAGGCTACGAGCAGTACTTC. Translating gives CASSLSSAGYEQYF.

In this sample, this clone turned up once. V usage is TRBV9 and J usage is TRBJ2-7; 8 bases line up with TRBD2. CDR1 and CDR2 (germline): SGDLS, YYNGEE. V shed 4 bases and J 1 base; nucleotides not matched to a gene: 7. The CDR3 runs 15 residues. CDR3: CASSPGGASSYEQYF. The CDR3 DNA reads as TGTGCCAGCAGCCCGGGGGGGGCCTCATCCTACGAGCAGTACTTC.

On this clone itself: The same CDR3 can be traced to other DNA sequences in this sample. The chain recombines TRBV27 with TRBJ2-7; unclear D gene. This CDR3 region has 13 residues. The V gene lost 3 bases and the J gene lost 1 base, with 7 bases spanning the gap. Germline V gene data show CDR1 as MNHEY and CDR2 as SMNVEV (reference sequence). This chain's CDR3 is CASSFGQSYEQYF. DNA of the CDR3: TGTGCCAGCAGTTTCGGCCAATCCTACGAGCAGTACTTC.

This rearrangement joins TRBV18 to TRBJ1-4; D perhaps matches TRBD1 (5 bases). The germline V and J ends were trimmed by 3 bases and 1 base, with 9 bases remaining between them. CDR1 is KGHSH, CDR2 LQKENI, per germline. CDR3 size: 15 residues. The CDR3 sequence: CASSPLGETNEKLFF. In nucleotides, the CDR3 is TGTGCCAGCTCACCCTTGGGGGAAACTAATGAAAAACTGTTTTTT. Full variable domain (missing parts from reference TRBV18 and TRBJ1-4): NAGVMQNPRHLVRRRGQEARLRCSPMKGHSHVYWYRQLPEEGLKFMVYLQKENIIDESGMPKERFSAEFPKEGPSILRIQQVVRGDSAAYFCASSPLGETNEKLFFGSGTQLSVL.

This clone was observed once. V and J are TRBV28 and TRBJ2-7; 10 bases match TRBD2. V dropped 4 bases and J dropped 3; count of bases not matched to a gene: 6. Germline CDR1 is MDHEN and CDR2 is SYDVKM. The CDR3 covers 15 residues. This CDR3 reads CASSSGTSEFYEQYF. The CDR3 DNA sequence: TGTGCCAGCAGTTCAGGGACTAGCGAATTCTACGAGCAGTACTTC.

Turning to this clone: Different DNA sequences within this sample yield the same CDR3. The V and J genes are TRBV13 and TRBJ1-1; D ambiguous. The CDR3 is 13 residues long. CDR1 and CDR2 (germline): PRHDT, FYEKMQ (reference sequence). V lost 4 bases, J lost 2 bases, and 8 bases lay in between. This chain's CDR3 is CASSSGINTEAFF. The CDR3 DNA sequence: TGTGCCAGCAGCTCGGGAATTAACACTGAAGCTTTCTTT.

This chain links TRBV28 with TRBJ2-7; D might be TRBD1 (5 bases). Trimming removed 3 bases at V and 4 bases at J, with 16 bases between. Looked up from germline, CDR1 is MDHEN and CDR2 is SYDVKM. This CDR3 is 15 amino acids long. CDR3 sequence: CASSFPQGGYYEQYF. Here the CDR3 DNA reads TGTGCCAGCAGTTTCCCCCAGGGCGGTTATTACGAGCAGTACTTC.

Only one count was recorded for this clone. The chain has TRBV27 and TRBJ2-7; 7 positions match TRBD2. The V segment lost 5 bases and the J segment 6 bases; nucleotides outside the gene matches: 10. Germline V lookup: CDR1 MNHEY, CDR2 SMNVEV (reference sequence). The CDR3 spans 14 residues. DNA of the CDR3: TGTGCCAGCAGTGTAGCGGGCCCCGCAGGCGAGCAGTACTTC. It specifies CASSVAGPAGEQYF.

This chain uses TRBV19 with TRBJ1-1; TRBD1 matches 7 bases. The germline gives CDR1 LNHDA, CDR2 SQIVND (reference sequence). J was trimmed by 1 base and V by 5 bases; bases with no gene match: 4. The length of the CDR3 is 14 residues. The CDR3 region has the DNA TGTGCCAGTAGTCCACAGGGGACGAACACTGAAGCTTTCTTT. Its protein is CASSPQGTNTEAFF.

Only one count was recorded for this clone. The V and J genes are TRBV27 and TRBJ2-7; unclear D gene. Germline CDR1 is MNHEY and CDR2 is SMNVEV (reference sequence). CDR3 length: 13 amino acids. Trimming shortened V by 7 bases and J by 2 bases, and 12 bases separated the two germline ends. The CDR3 here is CASTHGRTYEQYF. DNA of the CDR3: TGTGCCAGCACCCACGGAAGAACCTACGAGCAGTACTTC.

The genes are TRBV19 and TRBJ2-3; 10 nucleotides line up with TRBD2. Per germline, CDR1 LNHDA and CDR2 SQIVND (reference sequence). V gave up 1 base and J gave up 7 bases; unmatched junction bases: 11. There are 17 residues in the CDR3. In DNA form, the CDR3 reads TGTGCCAGTAGTATAGGAGAGACTAGCGGGTATTGGAATACGCAGTATTTT. It codes for CASSIGETSGYWNTQYF.

The CDR3 here is CASSQGKGDRGPNTEAFF. Here the CDR3 DNA reads TGCGCCAGCAGCCAAGGGAAAGGGGACAGGGGACCGAACACTGAAGCTTTCTTT. The genes are TRBV4-1 and TRBJ1-1, with TRBD1 matching 10 bases. Germline CDR1 MGHRA, CDR2 YSYEKL. This CDR3 contains 18 residues. The V gene end was trimmed by 1 base and the J gene end by 1 base; junction bases not matched to a gene: 9.

The chain carries TRBV7-4 and TRBJ1-1; 7 positions agree with TRBD1. CDR3 length: 14 amino acids. V lost 6 bases, J lost 5 bases, and 9 bases stayed unmatched. Germline values: CDR1 SGHVT, CDR2 SQSDAQ. CDR3 bases: TGTGCCAGCAGTCGACAGGGTGGAGGGACTGAAGCTTTCTTT. Amino acid sequence: CASSRQGGGTEAFF.

The chain employs TRBV11-2 and TRBJ2-2; 9 bases align to TRBD1. V gave up 5 bases and J gave up 4 bases; unmatched junction bases: 5. The CDR3 covers 15 residues. CDR1 is SGHAT, CDR2 FQNNGV, per germline. CDR3: CASSRTGASTGELFF. The CDR3 bases are TGTGCCAGCAGCCGGACAGGGGCGAGCACCGGGGAGCTGTTTTTT.

This clone was counted a single time. The V and J genes are TRBV2 and TRBJ1-1, with 7 positions matching TRBD1. Germline values: CDR1 SNHLY, CDR2 FYNNEI. V trimming: 4 bases; J trimming: 4 bases; junction bases outside the gene matches: 6. The CDR3 contains 14 residues. The CDR3 region has the DNA TGTGCCAGCAGTGCTGGGCAGGGGGGCACTGAAGCTTTCTTT. Its translation: CASSAGQGGTEAFF. The whole variable domain, filled in from reference TRBV2 and TRBJ1-1, reads EPEVTQTPSHQVTQMGQEVILRCVPISNHLYFYWYRQILGQKVEFLVSFYNNEISEKSEIFDDQFSVERPDGSNFTLKIRSTKLEDSAMYFCASSAGQGGTEAFFGQGTRLTVV.

This clone appeared once. This sequence joins TRBV5-6 and TRBJ2-7; no firm D call. The V and J ends lost 0 bases and 3 bases respectively, with 13 bases between them. Per the germline V gene, CDR1 is SGHDT and CDR2 is YYEEEE. The CDR3 is 15 amino acids. This CDR3 is CASSLGRLPLYEQYF. CDR3 coding DNA: TGTGCCAGCAGCTTGGGTAGGCTCCCTCTCTACGAGCAGTACTTC. Complete variable domain (other parts from reference TRBV5-6 and TRBJ2-7): DAGVTQSPTHLIKTRGQQVTLRCSPKSGHDTVSWYQQALGQGPQFIFQYYEEEERQRGNFPDRFSGHQFPNYSSELNVNALLLGDSALYLCASSLGRLPLYEQYFGPGTRLTVT.

The chain carries TRBV19 and TRBJ2-1; weak D call: TRBD2 (7 bases). Looked up from germline, CDR1 is LNHDA and CDR2 is SQIVND (reference sequence). The CDR3 is made up of 15 amino acids. The ends were cut back, 3 bases at V and 7 bases at J, with 16 bases in the middle. CDR3 nucleotides: TGTGCCAGTAGTATCTCGGGGGGCAGTGGGAATGAGCAGTTCTTC. Its translation is CASSISGGSGNEQFF.

V is TRBV28 and J is TRBJ2-1, with D possibly TRBD2 on 5 matching bases. V lost 3 bases and J 3 bases, leaving 9 bases between the germline ends. This CDR3 region has 14 residues. The germline V gene has CDR1 MDHEN and CDR2 SYDVKM. CDR3 sequence reads: CASSFSGNYNEQFF. CDR3 nucleotides: TGTGCCAGCAGTTTTTCCGGGAACTACAATGAGCAGTTCTTC.

The J gene is TRBJ2-5, the V gene TRBV11-2; D ambiguous. V lost 0 bases to trimming and J lost 4 bases, with 12 bases between them. CDR3 length: 15 residues. CDR1 is SGHAT, CDR2 FQNNGV, per germline. CDR3 loop: CASSLESRSRETQYF. DNA of the CDR3: TGTGCCAGCAGCTTAGAATCTAGAAGCCGAGAGACCCAGTACTTC.

In this sample, this clone turned up once. The V gene is TRBV7-2, the J gene TRBJ2-1; D gene uncertain. Trimming removed 4 bases from V and 1 base from J, with 14 bases in between. This CDR3 spans 16 amino acids. From germline, CDR1 is SGHTA and CDR2 FQGNSA. CDR3 DNA sequence: TGTGCCAGCAGCTCACAATACGGGTGGTCCTACAATGAGCAGTTCTTC. Translating it yields CASSSQYGWSYNEQFF. The whole variable domain, filled in from reference TRBV7-2 and TRBJ2-1, reads GAGVSQSPSNKVTEKGKDVELRCDPISGHTALYWYRQSLGQGLEFLIYFQGNSAPDKSGLPSDRFSAERTGGSVSTLTIQRTQQEDSAVYLCASSSQYGWSYNEQFFGPGTRLTVL.

The chain links TRBV28 to TRBJ2-7, with a weak D call TRBD2 (6 bases). From germline, CDR1 is MDHEN and CDR2 SYDVKM. V lost 2 bases and J 6 bases, leaving 14 bases between the germline ends. This CDR3 is built from 14 residues. CDR3: CASSLLATTGEQYF. DNA for the CDR3: TGTGCCAGCAGTTTACTAGCGACGACGGGCGAGCAGTACTTC.

The chain uses TRBV19 and TRBJ2-1; a weak D match, TRBD2 (6 bases). The CDR3 consists of 15 residues. CDR1 and CDR2 from the germline V gene are LNHDA and SQIVND (reference sequence). The germline V and J ends were trimmed by 1 base and 9 bases, with 16 bases remaining between them. CDR3 nucleotide sequence: TGTGCCAGTAGTATAGCTCCGGGAGATGACGGTGAGCAGTTCTTC. Its translation is CASSIAPGDDGEQFF. Filled out from reference TRBV19 and TRBJ2-1, the complete variable domain reads DGGITQSPKYLFRKEGQNVTLSCEQNLNHDAMYWYRQDPGQGLRLIYYSQIVNDFQKGDIAEGYSVSREKKESFPLTVTSAQKNPTAFYLCASSIAPGDDGEQFFGPGTRLTVL.

This clone came up once. The V call is TRBV27, the J call TRBJ2-5; the match to TRBD2 covers 11 bases. V dropped 1 base and J dropped 5; count of bases not matched to a gene: 6. The CDR3 spans 16 residues. Germline V CDR1 and CDR2: MNHEY, SMNVEV (reference sequence). CDR3 region: CASSLLVAGGPETQYF. CDR3 coding DNA: TGTGCCAGCAGTTTATTGGTAGCGGGAGGGCCCGAGACCCAGTACTTC.

The CDR3 reads CASSSDPSGGFIYEQYF. The CDR3, as DNA: TGTGCCAGCAGCTCGGATCCCTCGGGAGGGTTTATCTACGAGCAGTACTTC. The chain is built from TRBV5-4 and TRBJ2-7, with 8 bases aligning to TRBD2. Trimming removed 3 bases from V and 3 bases from J; junction bases left unmatched: 14. The CDR3 loop spans 17 amino acids. Germline V gives CDR1 SGHNT, CDR2 YYREEE (reference sequence).

V is TRBV6-6 and J is TRBJ2-7, with unresolved D. The CDR3 covers 13 residues. V lost 0 bases and J 4 bases, leaving 7 bases between the germline ends. Per the germline V gene, CDR1 is MNHNY and CDR2 is SVGAGI (reference sequence). This CDR3 is CASSYSAEYEQYF. CDR3 DNA: TGTGCCAGCAGTTACTCGGCGGAGTACGAGCAGTACTTC.

This rearrangement joins TRBV2 to TRBJ2-5; TRBD2 might be the D (6 bases). CDR1 is SNHLY and CDR2 is FYNNEI in the germline V gene. The CDR3 is made up of 14 amino acids. V was pared by 3 bases and J by 2 bases, with 10 bases between. DNA of the CDR3: TGTGCCAGCAGTGACATCGGGGGTCAAGAGACCCAGTACTTC. Protein: CASSDIGGQETQYF.

The rearrangement links TRBV27 to TRBJ2-3; a weak D match, TRBD1 (5 bases). This CDR3 region has 15 residues. Germline-derived CDR1 and CDR2 are MNHEY and SMNVEV (reference sequence). V was shortened by 4 bases and J by 1 base, with 12 bases between the two germline ends. In DNA, the CDR3 is TGTGCCAGCAGTTCCTCTTTGGGGCGCACAGATACGCAGTATTTT. Its protein is CASSSSLGRTDTQYF.

This chain joins TRBV16 and TRBJ1-5; TRBD1 matches at 8 bases. With 0 bases clipped from V and 5 bases from J, the junction kept 6 bases outside the gene matches. The CDR3 sequence is 16 residues long. The germline V gene has CDR1 KGHSY and CDR2 FQNENV. As DNA, the CDR3 is TGTGCCAGCAGCCAATCGAAAGGACAGGGTGATCAGCCCCAGCATTTT. Its translation is CASSQSKGQGDQPQHF. The whole variable domain, remainder taken from reference TRBV16 and TRBJ1-5, is GEEVAQTPKHLVRGEGQKAKLYCAPIKGHSYVFWYQQVLKNEFKFLISFQNENVFDETGMPKERFSAKCLPNSPCSLEIQATKLEDSAVYFCASSQSKGQGDQPQHFGDGTRLSIL.

V gene TRBV6-1 combines with J gene TRBJ1-5, with 7 bases aligning to TRBD1. The CDR3 runs to 15 residues. With 3 bases clipped from V and 7 bases from J, the junction kept 9 bases outside the gene matches. Germline CDR1 MNHNS, CDR2 SASEGT. The CDR3 DNA reads as TGTGCCAGCAGTGACGGAGCAGGGGGAGGACAGCCCCAGCATTTT. Amino acids: CASSDGAGGGQPQHF.